A selection of T cell receptor beta chains follows, all from one sample in a study of response to subunit inactivated influenza vaccine. TCRdb reprocessed the RT-PCR reads via MiXCR and lists one record per CDR3 protein. The table lists about 530,000 distinct CDR3 sequences, approximately 12% of them singletons. This sample comprised PBMCs from blood, obtained 45 days after vaccination. These receptors were taken from a man over 45 who received an inactivated influenza vaccine. CDR3s include the opening cysteine and the closing phenylalanine or tryptophan. A D gene is named only where the DNA matches it firmly. A clone size is listed for some rows: how often the clone was seen (once, few, many), or a class if it is expanded.

size	V	J	D	DNA	CDR3
many	TRBV12-3/TRBV12-4	TRBJ2-2	.	TGTGCCAGCAGTTTAGCGCCAAGCGGATCGAACACCGGGGAGCTGTTTTTT	CASSLAPSGSNTGELFF
few	TRBV20-1	TRBJ1-1	.	TGCAGTGCCGTGCCAGGCTTCACTGAAGCTTTCTTT	CSAVPGFTEAFF
.	TRBV7-8	TRBJ2-5	.	TGTGCCAGCAGCCCCGACGTCCCGGGTACCCAAGAGACCCAGTACTTC	CASSPDVPGTQETQYF
few	TRBV20-1	TRBJ2-5	.	TGCAGTGCTAGAGATTTAGAAGGGGGACACCAAGAGACCCAGTACTTC	CSARDLEGGHQETQYF
.	TRBV6-2/TRBV6-3	TRBJ2-5	TRBD2	TGTGCCAGCAGTTACCAAATAGCGGGAGGGCCGGAGACCCAGTACTTC	CASSYQIAGGPETQYF
few	TRBV6-1	TRBJ2-1	.	TGTGCCAGCAGAAGGGGGGAACAAATCTACAATGAGCAGTTCTTC	CASRRGEQIYNEQFF
many	TRBV12-3/TRBV12-4	TRBJ2-2	.	TGTGCCAGCAGCCTTAGCTTTGGCGGGGAGCTGTTTTTT	CASSLSFGGELFF
.	TRBV20-1	TRBJ2-3	TRBD2	TGCAGTGCTAGAGATCCTAGCGGGAGGGCCCCTAGCACAGATACGCAGTATTTT	CSARDPSGRAPSTDTQYF
few	TRBV24-1	TRBJ2-5	.	TGTGCCACCAGTGCACAGGCTGGAGAGACCCAGTACTTC	CATSAQAGETQYF
few	TRBV7-9	TRBJ1-2	.	TGTGCCAGCAGCTTAGGTTTTTCAGGGGACTATGGCTACACCTTC	CASSLGFSGDYGYTF
few	TRBV5-1	TRBJ2-1	TRBD2	TGCGCCAGCAGCGTCGGGACTAGCTCCGATGAGCAGTTCTTC	CASSVGTSSDEQFF
.	TRBV5-6	TRBJ2-7	TRBD2	TGTGCCAGCAGCTTGGAGCGGGGGCTCGAGCAGTACTTC	CASSLERGLEQYF
.	TRBV5-6	TRBJ2-1	TRBD2	TGTGCCAGCAGCTTGGGGTCAATAGCGGGGTCATACAATGAGCAGTTCTTC	CASSLGSIAGSYNEQFF
few	TRBV28	TRBJ2-7	TRBD1	TGTGCCAGCACCAGACAGGGAAATCAGCAGTACTTC	CASTRQGNQQYF
.	TRBV2	TRBJ1-2	TRBD1	TGTGCCAGCAGTGAATCTGGACAGGGGACTACCTTC	CASSESGQGTTF
.	TRBV7-9	TRBJ1-5	.	TGTGCCAGCAGCGAGACCATTGGGCCCCAGCATTTT	CASSETIGPQHF
few	TRBV10-3	TRBJ2-3	.	TGTGCCATCAGTGATGTGGCGCGGGGATTAACAGATACGCAGTATTTT	CAISDVARGLTDTQYF
many	TRBV10-3	TRBJ2-5	.	TGTGCCATCAGCCCGACTAGCCAAGAGACCCAGTACTTC	CAISPTSQETQYF
many	TRBV5-1	TRBJ2-3	TRBD2	TGCGCCAGCAGTGGACTAGCGGGAGGCGAAAGCACAGATACGCAGTATTTT	CASSGLAGGESTDTQYF
few	TRBV9	TRBJ2-2	TRBD2	TGTGCCAGCAGCGCCCGGACTAGCGGGAGAATAATAACCGGGGAGCTGTTTTTT	CASSARTSGRIITGELFF
few	TRBV7-8	TRBJ2-7	TRBD1	TGTGCCAGCAGCCTAACAGGGGGCGTACCCTACGAGCAGTACTTC	CASSLTGGVPYEQYF
.	TRBV12-3/TRBV12-4	TRBJ2-1	TRBD2	TGTGCCAGCAGCCGGCTAGCGGGGGGTCTAGTACAGGAGCAGTTCTTC	CASSRLAGGLVQEQFF
few	TRBV7-6	TRBJ1-3	.	TGTGCCAGCAGCTCTCTGGACCTAAGCTCTGGAAACACCATATATTTT	CASSSLDLSSGNTIYF
.	TRBV20-1	TRBJ2-2	TRBD1	TGCAGTGCTAGAGCTTTTCCGGGACAGGGATACGGGGAGCTGTTTTTT	CSARAFPGQGYGELFF
few	TRBV12-3/TRBV12-4	TRBJ2-7	.	TGTGCCAGCAGTTTTGGGGAGAGGTACGAGCAGTACTTC	CASSFGERYEQYF
.	TRBV4-1	TRBJ2-6	.	TGCGCCAGCAGCCAAGACAGTTATGCTGGGGCCAACGTCCTGACTTTC	CASSQDSYAGANVLTF
few	TRBV7-8	TRBJ2-5	TRBD2	TGTGCCAGCAGCTTAGCGGGAGGGACTAGCGGGAGACAAGAGACCCAGTACTTC	CASSLAGGTSGRQETQYF
.	TRBV4-2	TRBJ2-7	.	TGTGCCAGCAGCCAAGATTCTGCTAGAACCTACGAGCAGTACTTC	CASSQDSARTYEQYF
many	TRBV7-2	TRBJ1-2	TRBD1	TGTGCCAGCAGCTTAGTGCAGGGGGGCTATGGCTACACCTTC	CASSLVQGGYGYTF
many	TRBV5-1	TRBJ2-7	.	TGCGCCAGCAGCTTGACGGGAGTGGAGCAGTACTTC	CASSLTGVEQYF
.	TRBV29-1	TRBJ2-5	TRBD2	TGCAGCGTTGAAGATTACGGGAGGGCCTGGGAGACCCAGTACTTC	CSVEDYGRAWETQYF
once	TRBV14	TRBJ2-7	.	TGTGCCAGCAGCCAAGGAGGGTTGGGGCCTTTGGGGGAGCAGTACTTC	CASSQGGLGPLGEQYF
many	TRBV6-2/TRBV6-3	TRBJ1-1	.	TGTGCCAGCAGTAAGGGACATACTAATGAAGCTTTCTTT	CASSKGHTNEAFF
few	TRBV7-9	TRBJ1-2	.	TGTGCCAGCAGCTCATACGGGGGGAACTATGGCTACACCTTC	CASSSYGGNYGYTF
few	TRBV2	TRBJ2-3	.	TGTGCCAGCAGTGAAGCGCTGGCTAGCACAGATACGCAGTATTTT	CASSEALASTDTQYF
few	TRBV4-2	TRBJ2-1	TRBD2	TGTGCCAGCAGCCAGACTAGCGGGAGGGCCTATGAGCAGTTCTTC	CASSQTSGRAYEQFF
.	TRBV7-8	TRBJ2-6	.	TGTGCCAGCAGCTTAGCGTGGCAGGGGGGCACCTCTGGGGCCAACGTCCTGACTTTC	CASSLAWQGGTSGANVLTF
few	TRBV30	TRBJ2-1	.	TGTGCCTGGAGTGTAAGCTCGCCCCAGTTCTTC	CAWSVSSPQFF
few	TRBV11-2	TRBJ2-7	TRBD1	TGTGCCAGCACGGGACAGGGGCCCTACGAGCAGTACTTC	CASTGQGPYEQYF
many	TRBV12-3/TRBV12-4	TRBJ2-7	.	TGTGCCAGCAGTTCGGGAGATGTCTACGAGCAGTACTTC	CASSSGDVYEQYF
many	TRBV12-3/TRBV12-4	TRBJ1-6	.	TGTGCCAGCAGAAGAGACAGAAGTAATTCACCCCTCCACTTT	CASRRDRSNSPLHF
.	TRBV7-2	TRBJ2-2	.	TGTGCCAGCAGCTTAGTTGCAGGGACGAACACCGGGGAGCTGTTTTTT	CASSLVAGTNTGELFF
.	TRBV12-3/TRBV12-4	TRBJ2-5	TRBD2	TGTGCCAGCAGTTCGCTGGAGGGAGGGCTTGAGACCCAGTACTTC	CASSSLEGGLETQYF
many	TRBV5-1	TRBJ2-7	TRBD1	TGCGCCAGCAGCTTGTTGACAGGGATGGGGGAGCAGTACTTC	CASSLLTGMGEQYF
few	TRBV20-1	TRBJ2-1	.	TGCAGTGCTAGTCAAGGGGGGGGGAACAATGAGCAGTTCTTC	CSASQGGGNNEQFF
few	TRBV10-3	TRBJ2-3	TRBD2	TGTGCCATCAGTGCCCCGGGACTAGCGGGAGGGCCCACAGATACGCAGTATTTT	CAISAPGLAGGPTDTQYF
few	TRBV7-7	TRBJ2-2	.	TGTGCTAGCAGCTCCGGACAGTACACCGGGGAGCTGTTTTTT	CASSSGQYTGELFF
.	TRBV10-1	TRBJ2-7	.	TGCGCCAGCGGAGGGAAGTCGAGCCGTTCCTACGAGCAGTACTTC	CASGGKSSRSYEQYF
.	TRBV2	TRBJ1-5	.	TGTGCCAGCAGTGAGGGCAGGGAGGCCCAGCATTTT	CASSEGREAQHF